A selection of T cell receptor beta chains follows, all from one sample in a study of T cells after yellow fever vaccination. Each CDR3 protein gets one entry after TCRdb re-called the 5' RACE reads with MiXCR. The data show nearly 30,000 distinct CDR3 sequences, around 5% seen once. Sample: CD8+ T cells sorted from PBMCs, taken 10 days after the yellow fever booster vaccination. The receptors were gathered from a man aged 25 to 40 who received the YFV17D yellow fever vaccine. The CDR3 runs from the conserved cysteine through the conserved F or W. D genes are given only for firm matches. Size is stated for part of the rows, as once, few or many counts, or as a class when the clone is expanded.

clone_size,j_call,d_call,v_call,cdr3_nt,cdr3_aa
many,TRBJ2-7,.,TRBV20-1,TGCAGTGCTAGGGACCAGGGCTACGAGCAGTACTTC,CSARDQGYEQYF
many,TRBJ2-1,.,TRBV6-2/TRBV6-3,TGTGCCAGTACGTGGGGCGGAGGCAATGAGCAGTTCTTC,CASTWGGGNEQFF
many,TRBJ2-1,.,TRBV10-3,TGTGCCATCAGTGATCCAGGGCAGGGCAATGAGCAGTTCTTC,CAISDPGQGNEQFF
many,TRBJ2-5,.,TRBV10-3,TGTGCCATCAGTGAGTCCGGGGGAGTCCAAGAGACCCAGTACTTC,CAISESGGVQETQYF
many,TRBJ2-2,.,TRBV5-5,TGTGCCAGCAGCTACGGAGGAGGGACCGGGGAGCTGTTTTTT,CASSYGGGTGELFF
many,TRBJ2-5,.,TRBV5-1,TGCGCCAGCAGCTTGGCGACGGACCTCCAAGAGACCCAGTACTTC,CASSLATDLQETQYF
many,TRBJ2-3,.,TRBV9,TGTGCCAGCAGCGTAGCTACGGACACCAGCACAGATACGCAGTATTTT,CASSVATDTSTDTQYF
many,TRBJ1-1,.,TRBV28,TGTGCCAGCAGTCTCCTTGGGGCGGTAGGGAACACTGAAGCTTTCTTT,CASSLLGAVGNTEAFF
many,TRBJ2-7,TRBD2,TRBV7-9,TGTGCCAGCGGCGGGGGCTCCTACGAGCAGTACTTC,CASGGGSYEQYF
many,TRBJ2-3,.,TRBV4-3,TGCGCCAGCAACCCCGGCGGGACTACAGATACGCAGTATTTT,CASNPGGTTDTQYF
many,TRBJ1-5,TRBD1,TRBV6-4,TGTGCCAGCAGCCTATTACGAGACAGGGGTGATCAGCCCCAGCATTTT,CASSLLRDRGDQPQHF
.,TRBJ2-4,TRBD2,TRBV13,TGTGCCAGCTCCCCTCTGACTAGCGGAGACCTAGCCATAAACATTCAGTACTTC,CASSPLTSGDLAINIQYF
many,TRBJ2-1,TRBD2,TRBV7-9,TGTGCCAGCAGCTCATCACGTCTAGCGGGAGGAGATGAGCAGTTCTTC,CASSSSRLAGGDEQFF
many,TRBJ2-1,.,TRBV6-6,TGTGCCAGCGGTTGGAACGATGAGCAGTTCTTC,CASGWNDEQFF
many,TRBJ2-1,.,TRBV20-1,TGCAGTGCTTCCCAGGGGACCGACCCAGAGTTCTTC,CSASQGTDPEFF
many,TRBJ2-5,.,TRBV9,TGTGCCAGCGGCCAAGAGACCCAGTACTTC,CASGQETQYF
many,TRBJ2-3,TRBD2,TRBV29-1,TGCAGCGTTGTATTGGTGGGAGCGGGAGTCGCAGATACGCAGTATTTT,CSVVLVGAGVADTQYF
many,TRBJ2-1,TRBD2,TRBV18,TGTGCCAGCTCACCAATCGCTAGCGGGAGTCCCCTTTACAATGAGCAGTTCTTC,CASSPIASGSPLYNEQFF
many,TRBJ2-1,.,TRBV12-3/TRBV12-4,TGTGCCAGCAGCGAGTCGAGCTCCTACAATGAGCAGTTCTTC,CASSESSSYNEQFF
many,TRBJ2-7,TRBD1,TRBV7-4,TGTGCCAGCAGCGGGTTACAGGGGATTTCCTACGAGCAGTACTTC,CASSGLQGISYEQYF
many,TRBJ2-2,.,TRBV7-6,TGTGCCAGCAGCCCACCTGACAGGAGTGGGGAGCTGTTTTTT,CASSPPDRSGELFF
many,TRBJ2-1,TRBD2,TRBV9,TGTGCCAGCAGCGTAGGATCGGGGGGAGGGTCCCCCTACAATGAGCAGTTCTTC,CASSVGSGGGSPYNEQFF
.,TRBJ2-3,.,TRBV6-1,TGTGCCAGCACTGAAACCATCGACTCAGATACGCAGTATTTT,CASTETIDSDTQYF
few,TRBJ1-2,.,TRBV9,TGTGCCAGCAGCGGGGGGGAAAGTGGCTACACCTTC,CASSGGESGYTF
many,TRBJ2-1,.,TRBV29-1,TGCAGCGTTGTAATAGCGGAATACAATGAGCAGTTCTTC,CSVVIAEYNEQFF
.,TRBJ2-1,.,TRBV5-1,TGCGCCAGCAGCGTCTCACATGAGCAGTTCTTC,CASSVSHEQFF
many,TRBJ2-1,.,TRBV7-2,TGTGCCAGCAGCTTAGAGGCTAGCACCTCCTACAATGAGCAGTTCTTC,CASSLEASTSYNEQFF
many,TRBJ1-1,.,TRBV12-3/TRBV12-4,TGTGCCAGCAGCCGTACCGCAGGGAACACTGAAGCTTTCTTT,CASSRTAGNTEAFF
many,TRBJ2-7,.,TRBV4-2,TGTGCCAGCAGCCAAGCGGGGGCCAGGTCTGGCGAGCAGTACTTC,CASSQAGARSGEQYF
many,TRBJ2-1,.,TRBV11-2,TGTGCCAGCAGCGGAATCTCTCAGGCGGCAGGTGAGCAGTTCTTC,CASSGISQAAGEQFF
.,TRBJ2-1,TRBD1,TRBV28,TGTGCCAGCTCCGACGGGACAGGTTACAATGAGCAGTTCTTC,CASSDGTGYNEQFF
many,TRBJ1-1,.,TRBV2,TGTGCCAGCAGTTATTCACAGGGGAACACTGAAGCTTTCTTT,CASSYSQGNTEAFF
many,TRBJ2-1,.,TRBV20-1,TGCAGTGTACCAATGATAGGCTCCTACAATGAGCAGTTCTTC,CSVPMIGSYNEQFF
many,TRBJ2-7,TRBD2,TRBV7-2,TGTGCCAGCAGCATGGGACTAGCGGGAGTTGCCGGCTACGAGCAGTACTTC,CASSMGLAGVAGYEQYF
many,TRBJ2-5,TRBD1,TRBV6-2/TRBV6-3,TGTGCCAGCATTGGGACAGCACAAGAGACCCAGTACTTC,CASIGTAQETQYF
many,TRBJ2-7,TRBD2,TRBV27,TGTGCCAGCAGACGGGGGGGTTTCGAGCAGTACTTC,CASRRGGFEQYF
many,TRBJ1-6,.,TRBV6-4,TGTGCCAGCAGTGAGACGATGGACGGATATTCACCCCTCCACTTT,CASSETMDGYSPLHF
few,TRBJ2-5,.,TRBV7-6,TGTGCCAGCAGCTTAGATTTGGCCTTAGAGACCCAGTACTTC,CASSLDLALETQYF
many,TRBJ1-4,.,TRBV30,TGTGCCTGGAGTTCTAATGAAAAACTGTTTTTT,CAWSSNEKLFF
many,TRBJ1-1,TRBD1,TRBV27,TGTGCCAGCAGTACGCTGACAGGGATTGAAGCTTTCTTT,CASSTLTGIEAFF
many,TRBJ1-4,TRBD1,TRBV7-6,TGTGCCAGCAGCCCGACAGGGTTTGAAAAACTGTTTTTT,CASSPTGFEKLFF
many,TRBJ2-6,.,TRBV5-1,TGCGCCAGCAGCTGGGGATACGGAAGGTGGGCCAACGTCCTGACTTTC,CASSWGYGRWANVLTF
many,TRBJ2-1,.,TRBV30,TGTGCCTGGCGGGACTCTCCGGCCCCTGAGCAGTTCTTC,CAWRDSPAPEQFF
many,TRBJ2-1,.,TRBV27,TGTGCCAGCAGTTTACAGGATTACAATGAGCAGTTCTTC,CASSLQDYNEQFF
many,TRBJ2-7,.,TRBV20-1,TGCAGTGCTAGAGATTTGGCCAGCTACGAGCAGTACTTC,CSARDLASYEQYF
many,TRBJ1-6,.,TRBV6-5,TGTGCCAGCAGTAACCAACAGGGCTATAATTCACCCCTCCACTTT,CASSNQQGYNSPLHF
many,TRBJ1-1,.,TRBV7-8,TGTGCCAGCATCGGACTTCCGACTGAAGCTTTCTTT,CASIGLPTEAFF
many,TRBJ2-7,TRBD1,TRBV12-3/TRBV12-4,TGTGCCAGCAGCCCTAGGACAGGTTCCACCTACGAGCAGTACTTC,CASSPRTGSTYEQYF
.,TRBJ2-3,TRBD2,TRBV7-9,TGTGCCAGCAGCACATTCGGGCGGGAGTTATTCACAGATACGCAGTATTTT,CASSTFGRELFTDTQYF
.,TRBJ1-6,.,TRBV21-1,TGTGCCAGCACCCTGACAGGGGCTATACTCCCCGCCAATTCACCCCTCCACTTT,CASTLTGAILPANSPLHF
many,TRBJ2-1,.,TRBV27,TGTGCCAGCAGTTTAATCGTCCGGGACGGTATTGGCAATGAGCAGTTCTTC,CASSLIVRDGIGNEQFF